This section outlines one TCR beta chain sequence together with its context. This clone was counted between two and nine times. The antigen it binds to is not known. No qualities accompany the bases; no much larger clone lies one base away. Libraries were constructed by the immunoSEQ multiplex PCR assay. TCRdb holds this immuneACCESS table with in-frame rearrangements only. Some clones are missing; in checked studies, unresolved V genes explain under half, and the rest has no known cause. A total of roughly 38,000 clones appear in this sample, roughly 80% of them only once. The leading ten clones occupy over 45% of the sample. V loses 5 bases at its end and J loses 4 bases; junction bases beyond the gene matches: 12. The CDR3 starts with the cysteine, ends with the phenylalanine, and has 16 residues. The CDR3 DNA has 48 bases and is translated from base 1. The germline V gene gives CDR1 as MNHEY and CDR2 as SVGEGT.

The entry originates in a study of control samples from healthy donors and cancer patients (TCRdb year 2020). The rearranged chain carries TRBV6-2 or TRBV6-3 and TRBJ2-5, with 8 bases aligning to TRBD1. The source of this sequence is a man in his 60s in good health. Material for sequencing was blood. The sequenced DNA: TGTGCCAGCAGTGCCGGACAGGGAGGATTTGGAGAGACCCAGTACTTC. It is translated as CASSAGQGGFGETQYF.